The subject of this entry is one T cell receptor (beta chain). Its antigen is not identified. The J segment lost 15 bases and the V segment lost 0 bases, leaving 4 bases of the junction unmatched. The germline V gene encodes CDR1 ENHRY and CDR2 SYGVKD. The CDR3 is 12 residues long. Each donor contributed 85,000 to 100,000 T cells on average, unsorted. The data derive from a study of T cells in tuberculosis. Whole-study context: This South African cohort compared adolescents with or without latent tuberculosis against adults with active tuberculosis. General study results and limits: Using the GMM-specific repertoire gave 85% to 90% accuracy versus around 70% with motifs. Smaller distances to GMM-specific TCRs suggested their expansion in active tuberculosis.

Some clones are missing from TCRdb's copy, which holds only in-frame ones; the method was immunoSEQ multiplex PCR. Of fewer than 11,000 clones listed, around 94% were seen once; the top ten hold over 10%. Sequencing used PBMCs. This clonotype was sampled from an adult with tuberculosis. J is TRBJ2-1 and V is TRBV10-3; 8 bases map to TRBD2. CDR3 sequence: CAISESSGRGFF. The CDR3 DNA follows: TGTGCCATCAGTGAGTCCAGCGGGAGAGGGTTCTTC.